Following are 2 T cell receptor beta chains from one sample sequenced in a study of T cells in Graves' hyperthyroidism and ophthalmopathy. Researchers took RNA transcripts and amplified the TCR beta CDR3 regions from them. The study used the HTBI primer set for a first-round RT-PCR of the TCR CDR3. TCRdb re-called the multiplex PCR reads with MiXCR, one entry per CDR3 protein. The table lists hundreds of thousands of distinct CDR3 sequences, about 20% of them singletons. The specimen sequenced was blood. The receptors were sampled from a young man with Graves' ophthalmopathy.

This clonotype was seen ten or more times. The chain joins TRBV28 to TRBJ2-1, with D unresolved. Between the trimmed V and J ends, which lost 5 bases and 3 bases, there was a span of 14 bases. This CDR3 has 15 residues. In germline, CDR1 is MDHEN, CDR2 SYDVKM. CDR3 coding DNA: TGTGCCAGCAGTCCCCCAGGACGGAACTACAATGAGCAGTTCTTC. This codes for CASSPPGRNYNEQFF.

This clonotype was counted only a few times. The chain uses TRBV6-1 and TRBJ1-2; the match to TRBD1 covers 8 bases. The length of the CDR3 is 12 residues. Germline V gene data show CDR1 as MNHNS and CDR2 as SASEGT. The J segment lost 6 bases and the V segment lost 10 bases, leaving 7 bases of the junction unmatched. The CDR3 reads CATRTGTNGYTF. CDR3 DNA sequence: TGTGCCACCCGGACAGGGACGAATGGCTACACCTTC.